This T cell receptor (beta chain) was sequenced in a study of blood T cell repertoires in COVID-19. Study at large: Sites across the United States, Italy and Spain contributed samples from acute and convalescent COVID-19.

Original processing methods: Nucleated cell counts were estimated from reference gene primer amplification. Assay: immunoSEQ multiplex PCR; the TCRdb copy retains only in-frame clones and omits some. D and trimming were read from the DNA, whereas the V and J calls and clone size are those reported in that table. The repertoire holds 200,000 to 300,000 clones, around 84% seen once, with roughly 4.9% in the top ten. The V gene's germline CDR1 is MDHEN and CDR2 SYDVKM. The CDR3 totals 14 residues. Trimming left V 3 bases short and J 1 base short, with 9 bases between. Seattle participants joined during active infection and were tracked over time.

The chain combines TRBV28 with TRBJ1-1; D perhaps matches TRBD1 (5 bases). The sequence was collected from a woman in her sixties with COVID-19, enrolled during active disease. Sequenced input: peripheral blood. The chain's CDR3 is CASSLSGKNTEAFF. DNA of the CDR3: TGTGCCAGCAGTTTGTCAGGGAAGAACACTGAAGCTTTCTTT.